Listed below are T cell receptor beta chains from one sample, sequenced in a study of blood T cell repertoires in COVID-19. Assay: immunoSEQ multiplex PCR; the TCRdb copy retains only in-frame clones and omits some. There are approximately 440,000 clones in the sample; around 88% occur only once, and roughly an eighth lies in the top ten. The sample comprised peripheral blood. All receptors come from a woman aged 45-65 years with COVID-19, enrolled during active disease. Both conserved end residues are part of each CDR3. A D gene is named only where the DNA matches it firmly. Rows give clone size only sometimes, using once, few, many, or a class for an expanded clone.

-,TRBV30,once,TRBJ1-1,CASVEIENTEAFF,TGTGCCTCGGTTGAGATAGAGAACACTGAAGCTTTCTTT
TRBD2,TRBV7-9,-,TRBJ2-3,CASSSGTSGGLDTQYF,TGTGCCAGCAGCTCCGGGACTAGCGGGGGGTTAGATACGCAGTATTTT
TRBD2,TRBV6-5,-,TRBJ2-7,CASSPGLAGAYEQYF,TGTGCCAGCAGCCCGGGACTAGCGGGGGCCTACGAGCAGTACTTC
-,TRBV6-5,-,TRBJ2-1,CASSYVHSYNEQFF,TGTGCCAGCAGTTACGTACATTCCTACAATGAGCAGTTCTTC
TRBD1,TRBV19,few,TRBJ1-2,CASTPPKGQGFYGYTF,TGTGCCAGTACCCCCCCCAAAGGACAGGGATTCTATGGCTACACCTTC
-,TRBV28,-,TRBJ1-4,CASRDTKGREKLFF,TGTGCCAGCAGGGACACGAAGGGGAGGGAAAAACTGTTTTTT
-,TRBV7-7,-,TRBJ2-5,CASSLTTVETQYF,TGTGCCAGCAGCTTAACAACAGTGGAGACCCAGTACTTC
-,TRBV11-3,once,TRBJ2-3,CASSSMQADTQYF,TGTGCCAGCAGCAGCATGCAGGCAGATACGCAGTATTTT
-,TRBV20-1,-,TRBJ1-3,CSASASGGSGNTIYF,TGCAGTGCTAGTGCCAGCGGGGGGTCTGGAAACACCATATATTTT
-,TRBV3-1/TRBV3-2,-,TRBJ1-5,CASSQGRGQPQHF,TGTGCCAGCAGCCAAGGCAGGGGCCAGCCCCAGCATTTT
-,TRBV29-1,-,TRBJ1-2,CSVEGRYGYTF,TGCAGCGTTGAAGGGCGGTATGGCTACACCTTC
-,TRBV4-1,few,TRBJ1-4,CASRLRQATNEKLFF,TGCGCCAGCAGGCTACGACAGGCAACTAATGAAAAACTGTTTTTT
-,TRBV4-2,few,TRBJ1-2,CASSRGVFGENYGYTF,TGTGCCAGCAGCCGGGGTGTATTCGGGGAAAACTATGGCTACACCTTC
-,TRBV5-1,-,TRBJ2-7,CASSFVQGESYEQYF,TGCGCCAGCAGCTTCGTTCAGGGTGAATCCTACGAGCAGTACTTC
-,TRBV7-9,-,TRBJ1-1,CASSSGGAEAFF,TGTGCCAGCAGCTCCGGAGGGGCTGAAGCTTTCTTT
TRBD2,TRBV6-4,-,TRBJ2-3,CASSDTGGDTQYF,TGTGCCAGCAGTGACACGGGGGGAGATACGCAGTATTTT
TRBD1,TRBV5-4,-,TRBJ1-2,CASSLQQGAGGYTF,TGTGCCAGCAGCTTGCAACAGGGGGCTGGCGGCTACACCTTC
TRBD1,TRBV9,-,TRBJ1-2,CASSVDRGQGNYGYTF,TGTGCCAGCAGCGTAGACCGGGGACAGGGGAACTATGGCTACACCTTC
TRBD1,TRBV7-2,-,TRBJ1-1,CASSPRTGAYTEAFF,TGTGCCAGCAGCCCCAGGACAGGGGCCTACACTGAAGCTTTCTTT
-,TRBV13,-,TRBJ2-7,CASSPPSGYEQYF,TGTGCCAGCAGCCCTCCGTCAGGCTACGAGCAGTACTTC
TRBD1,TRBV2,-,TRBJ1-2,CASSGTGFGYTF,TGTGCCAGCAGTGGGACAGGGTTTGGCTACACCTTC
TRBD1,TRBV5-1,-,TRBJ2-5,CASSPWTGPQETQYF,TGCGCCAGCAGCCCCTGGACAGGACCTCAAGAGACCCAGTACTTC
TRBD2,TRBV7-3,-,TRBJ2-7,CASSLTPSGEQYF,TGTGCCAGCAGCTTAACACCTAGCGGCGAGCAGTACTTC
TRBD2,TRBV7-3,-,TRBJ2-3,CASSLPSGGTDTQYF,TGTGCCAGCAGCCTCCCTAGCGGGGGCACAGATACGCAGTATTTT
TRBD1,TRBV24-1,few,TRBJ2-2,CATSEWTGRRLFF,TGTGCCACCAGTGAATGGACAGGGAGAAGGCTGTTTTTT
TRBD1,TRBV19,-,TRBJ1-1,CASSIFSGGGTEAFF,TGTGCCAGTAGTATCTTCTCAGGGGGTGGGACTGAAGCTTTCTTT
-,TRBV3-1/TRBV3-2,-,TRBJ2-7,CASSQRDTHYEQYF,TGTGCCAGCAGCCAGAGGGACACACACTACGAGCAGTACTTC
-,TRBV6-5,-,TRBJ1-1,CASIGQLNTEAFF,TGTGCCAGCATAGGACAGTTGAACACTGAAGCTTTCTTT
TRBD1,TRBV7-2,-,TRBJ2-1,CASSWDPTGDEQFF,TGTGCCAGCAGCTGGGACCCGACAGGGGATGAGCAGTTCTTC